This T cell receptor beta chain emerged from a study of PD-L1 blockade in urothelial cancer. Study as a whole: Atezolizumab was started by patients at some point between 2013 and 2014 at 1,200 mg intravenously every 3 weeks. In terms of prior chemotherapy, patients had received 0 to 3 regimens.

The method was immunoSEQ multiplex PCR; TCRdb's version includes in-frame clones alone and lacks a portion of them. The repertoire holds tens of thousands of clones, with roughly 89% as singletons. Trimming removed 6 bases from V and 2 bases from J; junction bases left unmatched: 10. The CDR3 has 16 residues. Per the germline V gene, CDR1 is MNHEY and CDR2 is SMNVEV (reference sequence). Described time point: peripheral blood 6 weeks after treatment start. Patients' cancers were locally advanced or metastatic urothelial carcinomas. The J gene is TRBJ2-4, the V gene TRBV27; 7 bases match TRBD1. This receptor was obtained from a man in his 70s with urothelial cancer. Material: PBMCs, obtained around atezolizumab (anti-PD-L1) treatment. CDR3: CASSYLGTDPKNIQYF. CDR3 nucleotides: TGTGCCAGCAGCTACCTTGGGACAGATCCCAAAAACATTCAGTACTTC.